The 12 T cell receptor beta chains reported below all come from one sample, sequenced in a study of regulatory T cells in long-lasting Graves disease. This sample's time point: newly diagnosed GD, antithyroid drugs for less than 3 months. Researchers made the TCR library from RNA that was extracted from PBMCs. Through Arm-PCR of CDR3 regions and iRepertoire HTBI primers, TCR beta libraries were built. Via MiXCR, TCRdb re-called the multiplex PCR reads, giving one row per CDR3 protein. The sample records more than 400,000 distinct CDR3 sequences, roughly 15% being singletons. In addition, the sample was reused for a study of T cells in Graves' hyperthyroidism and ophthalmopathy.

The sequencing here drew on peripheral blood mononuclear cells (PBMCs), taken at new diagnosis, from a patient treated with antithyroid drugs. The source of these receptors is a man aged 40-55 years with Graves disease.

With respect to this clonotype: This may come from a read error, since a much larger clone is one base off. The V and J genes are TRBV11-2 and TRBJ2-5; possibly TRBD1 for D (6 bases). The CDR3 has 16 amino acids. The germline V gene has CDR1 SGHAT and CDR2 FQNNGV. CDR3 protein: CASSLVPQGIQGTQYF. In DNA, the CDR3 is TGTGCCAGCAGCTTAGTTCCCCAGGGGATCCAAGGGACCCAGTACTTC.

The J gene is TRBJ2-1, the V gene TRBV11-2, with 14 positions matching TRBD2. TRBJ2-5 matches the DNA end more closely, so the J call is doubtful. CDR3 length equals 17 residues. Germline lookup yields CDR1 SGHAT and CDR2 FQNNGV. The CDR3 protein is CASSLSGTSGSGETQYF. Written as DNA, the CDR3 is TGTGCCAGCAGCTTATCCGGGACTAGCGGGAGTGGAGAGACCCAGTACTTC.

This clonotype was recorded at least ten times. The rearrangement links TRBV11-3 to TRBJ2-1; 7 bases fit TRBD2. The CDR3 runs to 14 residues. In germline, CDR1 is SGHNT, CDR2 YENEEA. V was clipped by 2 bases and J by 8 bases; unmatched bases: 6. In DNA, the CDR3 is TGTGCCAGCAGCTTATCTCGCGGGAGCCATGAGCAGTTCTTC. It yields the protein CASSLSRGSHEQFF.

This clonotype showed up many times. This chain connects TRBV7-8 to TRBJ2-3; TRBD1 matches at 12 bases. The length of the CDR3 is 18 residues. Germline CDR1 reads SGHVS; CDR2 reads FQNEAQ. Trimming removed 0 bases from V and 4 bases from J; junction bases left unmatched: 8. The DNA of the CDR3 is TGTGCCAGCAGCTTAGCGAGTGGGGACAGGGGGCTGTCAGATACGCAGTATTTT. Translation: CASSLASGDRGLSDTQYF.

In its sample, this clonotype was seen many times. The chain couples TRBV28 to TRBJ2-6; TRBD1 might be the D (6 bases). V dropped 3 bases and J dropped 0 bases, with 18 bases sitting between them. Per the germline V gene, CDR1 is MDHEN and CDR2 is SYDVKM. This CDR3 comprises 19 residues. CDR3 sequence reads: CASSLGPFQGSSGANVLTF. The CDR3 nucleotides read TGTGCCAGCAGTTTGGGCCCCTTTCAGGGGAGCTCTGGGGCCAACGTCCTGACTTTC.

This clonotype was found many times. The rearrangement joins TRBV2 to TRBJ2-7, with 8 nucleotides matching TRBD1. From germline, CDR1 is SNHLY and CDR2 FYNNEI. CDR3 length: 14 amino acids. V trimming: 4 bases; J trimming: 5 bases; junction bases outside the gene matches: 7. The CDR3 DNA reads TGTGCCAGCAGTGGGACAGGGAGGAGAAACGAGCAGTACTTC. Translation gives CASSGTGRRNEQYF.

This clonotype has a count of ten or more. V is TRBV11-3 and J is TRBJ2-7, with D possibly matching TRBD1 (5 bases). V was pared by 8 bases and J by 0 bases, with 23 bases between. The CDR3 spans 17 residues. Germline V gene sequence: CDR1 SGHNT, CDR2 YENEEA. The CDR3 is CASARKQAPDSSYEQYF. CDR3 bases: TGTGCCAGCGCCCGAAAACAGGCACCGGATAGCTCCTACGAGCAGTACTTC.

This clonotype was recorded at least ten times. The rearrangement links TRBV15 to TRBJ2-1, with D possibly TRBD2 on 6 matching bases. The CDR3 length is 11 residues. CDR1 and CDR2 (germline): LNHNV, YYDKDF (reference sequence). The V end lost 8 bases, the J end lost 7 bases, and 9 bases lay between the germline ends. CDR3 amino acids: CATWEANEQFF. The CDR3 DNA is TGTGCCACCTGGGAGGCGAATGAGCAGTTCTTC.

This clonotype was detected many times. CDR3 nucleotide sequence: TGTGCCAGCAGTCCAGGGGTACAGACCCAGTACTTC. This sequence encodes CASSPGVQTQYF. J is TRBJ2-5 and V is TRBV12-3 or TRBV12-4; D may be TRBD1 (6 bases). The CDR3 length is 12 residues. Trimming removed 5 bases at V and 6 bases at J, with 10 bases between.

This clonotype was detected only a few times. The junction differs from germline at one of its ends, possibly a read error. J is TRBJ1-1 and V is TRBV4-1; D gene unclear. In germline, CDR1 is MGHRA, CDR2 YSYEKL. CDR3 length: 16 residues. This CDR3 is CANSQDAGFRNTEAFF. Written as DNA, the CDR3 is TGCGCCAACAGCCAAGACGCTGGTTTCCGGAACACTGAAGCTTTCTTT.

This clonotype has at least ten counts. This chain joins TRBV6-2 or TRBV6-3 and TRBJ2-1; maybe TRBD2 (5 bases). Between the trimmed V and J ends, which lost 0 bases and 0 bases, there was a span of 6 bases. The CDR3 contains 15 residues. Germline V gene data show CDR1 as MNHEY and CDR2 as SVGEGT. In DNA, the CDR3 is TGTGCCAGCAGTTACTCTAGCGTCTCCTACAATGAGCAGTTCTTC. Protein: CASSYSSVSYNEQFF.

CDR3: CASRQVGGADTQYF. As DNA, the CDR3 is TGTGCCAGCAGACAAGTGGGGGGGGCAGATACGCAGTATTTT. The rearrangement joins TRBV11-2 to TRBJ2-3, with 7 bases identical to TRBD2. Germline V gene data show CDR1 as SGHAT and CDR2 as FQNNGV. J was trimmed by 4 bases and V by 6 bases; bases with no gene match: 7. The CDR3 length is 14 residues.